A selection of T cell receptor beta chains follows, all from one sample in a study of T cell changes during pregnancy in multiple sclerosis. Repertoires were generated with immunoSEQ multiplex PCR, while TCRdb's copy carries only in-frame clones and drops some. The profile shows tens of thousands of clones, approximately 90% of them singletons. The sequenced sample was CD4+ T cells from peripheral blood mononuclear cells, obtained before pregnancy. These receptors were taken from a female donor with multiple sclerosis, enrolled in a pregnancy study. Both conserved end residues are part of each CDR3. The D gene is left open where the match is weak. Rows may omit the clone size; those that give it use once, few, many or a size class.

len	d_gene	abundance	j_gene	v_gene	CDR3aa	CDR3nt
13	.	.	TRBJ1-2	TRBV27	CASSPWGRYGYTF	TGTGCCAGCAGCCCATGGGGCCGCTATGGCTACACCTTC
12	.	once	TRBJ1-3	TRBV18	CASSDTVNTIYF	TGTGCCAGCTCAGATACGGTGAACACCATATATTTT
10	.	.	TRBJ1-1	TRBV7-9	CGQMNTEAFF	TGTGGGCAGATGAACACTGAAGCTTTCTTT
16	TRBD2	.	TRBJ2-7	TRBV9	CASSHNSASGRREQYF	TGTGCCAGCAGCCATAACTCCGCTAGCGGGAGGCGCGAGCAGTACTTC
13	TRBD1	.	TRBJ2-7	TRBV27	CASRRTGTYEQYF	TGTGCCAGCAGGAGGACAGGGACCTACGAGCAGTACTTC
13	TRBD1	.	TRBJ2-6	TRBV10-2	CAVDRAGANVLTF	TGCGCCGTTGACAGGGCTGGGGCCAACGTCCTGACTTTC
14	TRBD1	.	TRBJ1-6	TRBV5-1	CASSAGQGRSPLHF	TGCGCCAGCAGCGCGGGACAGGGACGGTCACCCCTCCACTTT
19	TRBD1	.	TRBJ1-3	TRBV5-1	CASSPKALGTGGSGNTIYF	TGCGCCAGCAGCCCTAAGGCCCTGGGGACAGGGGGATCTGGAAACACCATATATTTT
14	TRBD1	.	TRBJ2-3	TRBV7-2	CASSLNRGADTQYF	TGTGCCAGCAGCTTAAACAGGGGGGCAGATACGCAGTATTTT
16	.	.	TRBJ1-5	TRBV15	CATSRVAGSLNQPQHF	TGTGCCACCAGCAGAGTAGCGGGCTCCCTAAATCAGCCCCAGCATTTT
13	.	.	TRBJ1-1	TRBV5-1	CASSFAGNTEAFF	TGCGCCAGCAGCTTTGCAGGGAACACTGAAGCTTTCTTT
16	.	.	TRBJ2-6	TRBV27	CASTTWGGSGANVLTF	TGTGCCAGCACAACCTGGGGGGGCTCCGGGGCCAACGTCCTGACTTTC
15	TRBD1	.	TRBJ1-2	TRBV27	CASSPKDRVYYGYTF	TGTGCCAGCAGTCCGAAGGACAGGGTTTACTATGGCTACACCTTC
17	TRBD2	.	TRBJ2-3	TRBV4-3	CASSQEVQRGGRDTQYF	TGCGCCAGCAGCCAAGAGGTCCAGCGGGGGGGCCGGGATACGCAGTATTTT
14	.	.	TRBJ1-2	TRBV30	CAWSQGGGNYGYTF	TGTGCCTGGAGCCAAGGGGGGGGTAACTATGGCTACACCTTC
15	.	.	TRBJ2-3	TRBV11-3	CASSPTRGLTDTQYF	TGTGCCAGCAGCCCGACTAGGGGATTGACAGATACGCAGTATTTT
16	TRBD2	.	TRBJ2-7	TRBV11-2	CASSYPGLAGSYEQYF	TGTGCCAGCAGCTATCCGGGACTAGCGGGGTCCTACGAGCAGTACTTC
11	.	once	TRBJ2-7	TRBV6-6	CASSSPYEQYF	TGTGCCAGCAGTAGCCCCTACGAGCAGTACTTC
15	.	.	TRBJ2-3	TRBV19	CASSIRRQVTDTQYF	TGTGCCAGTAGTATAAGGAGGCAGGTGACAGATACGCAGTATTTT
15	TRBD1	.	TRBJ1-5	TRBV7-8	CASRPGTGERQPQHF	TGTGCCAGCCGACCCGGGACAGGGGAAAGACAGCCCCAGCATTTT
16	.	medium-sized	TRBJ1-2	TRBV11-3	CASSLEGRGGDYGYTF	TGTGCCAGCAGCTTAGAAGGCAGGGGTGGGGACTATGGCTACACCTTC
14	TRBD2	.	TRBJ2-1	TRBV5-6	CASSLAASGSEQFF	TGTGCCAGCAGCCTGGCGGCTAGCGGGAGTGAGCAGTTCTTC
17	TRBD1	.	TRBJ1-2	TRBV27	CASSLLGGTGGNYGYTF	TGTGCCAGCAGTTTACTTGGCGGGACAGGGGGAAACTATGGCTACACCTTC